Each of the 21 T cell receptor beta chains below was sequenced from the same sample in a study of T cell changes during pregnancy in multiple sclerosis. Profiling relied on immunoSEQ multiplex PCR, and the TCRdb table lists in-frame clones only, not all of them. Of about 38,000 clones listed, around 90% are singletons. This specimen consisted of CD8+ T cells from peripheral blood mononuclear cells, obtained after pregnancy. The origin of the receptors is a female donor with multiple sclerosis, enrolled in a pregnancy study.

CDR3 residues: CASAELDYYEQYF. In DNA form, the CDR3 reads TGTGCCAGCGCCGAGTTGGACTACTACGAGCAGTACTTC. The chain couples TRBV27 to TRBJ2-7, with a weak D call TRBD2 (6 bases). The CDR3 is made up of 13 amino acids. Germline assignment: CDR1 MNHEY and CDR2 SMNVEV (reference sequence). With 8 bases removed from V and 3 bases from J, the gap between germline ends came to 14 bases.

The V and J genes are TRBV5-1 and TRBJ2-7; no reliable D call. This CDR3 region has 14 residues. The germline gives CDR1 SGHRS, CDR2 YFSETQ. Deletions cut 0 bases from V and 5 bases from J, with 12 bases between. This CDR3 reads CASSLERMVDEQYF. CDR3 DNA sequence: TGCGCCAGCAGCTTGGAGAGGATGGTCGACGAGCAGTACTTC.

The gene calls are TRBV9 and TRBJ2-1, with D possibly matching TRBD1 (6 bases). This CDR3 is built from 12 residues. Between the trimmed V and J ends, which lost 7 bases and 7 bases, there was a span of 12 bases. CDR1 and CDR2 from the germline V gene are SGDLS and YYNGEE. The CDR3 region has the DNA TGTGCCAGCTCCCAGGGGAAGAATGAGCAGTTCTTC. Translation gives CASSQGKNEQFF.

This rearrangement joins TRBV5-1 to TRBJ1-2; tentative D call: TRBD1 (6 bases). Trimming took off 4 bases at V and 1 base at J, with 17 bases between the two ends. Germline V lookup: CDR1 SGHRS, CDR2 YFSETQ. The CDR3 contains 16 residues. Here the CDR3 reads CASSPFVRGSNYGYTF. The CDR3 DNA follows: TGCGCCAGCAGCCCTTTTGTTAGGGGGAGTAACTATGGCTACACCTTC.

This sequence joins TRBV6-5 and TRBJ2-7; D perhaps matches TRBD1 (6 bases). The V and J ends lost 0 bases and 2 bases respectively, with 14 bases between them. The germline V gene encodes CDR1 MNHEY and CDR2 SVGAGI. This CDR3 spans 16 amino acids. Here the CDR3 reads CASSYSYRDKAYEQYF. DNA of the CDR3: TGTGCCAGCAGTTACTCCTACCGGGACAAGGCCTACGAGCAGTACTTC.

The V call is TRBV19, the J call TRBJ1-5; possibly TRBD1 for D (6 bases). The V gene's germline CDR1 is LNHDA and CDR2 SQIVND (reference sequence). The CDR3 loop spans 16 amino acids. The ends were cut back, 2 bases at V and 2 bases at J, with 13 bases in the middle. CDR3 residues: CASSIRGGGGNQPQHF. The DNA of the CDR3 is TGTGCCAGTAGTATAAGGGGGGGAGGGGGCAATCAGCCCCAGCATTTT.

This rearrangement joins TRBV19 to TRBJ1-1; TRBD1 is a possible D gene (6 bases). With 8 bases removed from V and 5 bases from J, the gap between germline ends came to 21 bases. Germline-derived CDR1 and CDR2 are LNHDA and SQIVND (reference sequence). The CDR3 sequence is 15 residues long. The CDR3 reads CASRRGVWFWTEAFF. The CDR3 DNA reads TGTGCCAGTCGCAGGGGTGTTTGGTTCTGGACTGAAGCTTTCTTT.

This clone is a singleton in its sample. The chain carries TRBV6-1 and TRBJ1-3, with 7 bases fitting TRBD1. The CDR3 totals 16 residues. V lost 3 bases, J lost 2 bases, and 7 bases stayed unmatched. Germline CDR1 MNHNS, CDR2 SASEGT. The CDR3 sequence: CASSERTGVAGNTIYF. Here the CDR3 DNA reads TGTGCCAGCAGTGAGAGAACAGGGGTAGCTGGAAACACCATATATTTT.

This chain joins TRBV2 and TRBJ1-1; D may be TRBD1 (5 bases). The CDR3 consists of 13 residues. V was cut by 8 bases and J by 10 bases, with 20 bases left in between. Germline CDR1 and CDR2: SNHLY and FYNNEI. The CDR3 spells CASFGTLTSGAFF. The CDR3 DNA follows: TGTGCCAGCTTTGGGACTCTCACCTCAGGAGCTTTCTTT.

V usage is TRBV6-4 and J usage is TRBJ2-1, with 7 bases matching TRBD2. V lost 6 bases and J lost 4; bases outside the gene matches: 9. The germline V gene has CDR1 MRHNA and CDR2 SNTAGT. The CDR3 is 15 residues long. Written as DNA, the CDR3 is TGTGCCAGCAGCTCCGCCGGGACTAAGTACAATGAGCAGTTCTTC. Amino acids: CASSSAGTKYNEQFF.

The V gene is TRBV13, the J gene TRBJ2-1, with D maybe TRBD1 (6 bases). V was cut by 0 bases and J by 4 bases, with 10 bases left in between. Germline CDR1 and CDR2: PRHDT and FYEKMQ (reference sequence). The CDR3 spans 15 residues. The CDR3 is CASSLGRQEYNEQFF. Written as DNA, the CDR3 is TGTGCCAGCAGCTTAGGGCGACAGGAGTACAATGAGCAGTTCTTC.

This clone has a single count. The chain recombines TRBV4-1 with TRBJ2-1, with 12 nucleotides matching TRBD2. The V gene end was trimmed by 3 bases and the J gene end by 7 bases; junction bases not matched to a gene: 10. This CDR3 comprises 17 residues. Germline CDR1 reads MGHRA; CDR2 reads YSYEKL. CDR3 amino acids: CASSHRLAGGLNNEQFF. Here the CDR3 DNA reads TGCGCCAGCAGCCACCGTCTAGCGGGAGGGCTTAATAATGAGCAGTTCTTC.

This chain connects TRBV5-1 to TRBJ2-3; tentatively, D is TRBD2 (7 bases). V was trimmed by 1 base and J by 5 bases, leaving 11 bases between them. From germline, CDR1 is SGHRS and CDR2 YFSETQ. This CDR3 region has 14 residues. CDR3 amino acids: CASSLLGGQDTQYF. For the CDR3, the DNA is TGCGCCAGCAGCTTGTTGGGGGGGCAAGATACGCAGTATTTT.

The chain couples TRBV9 to TRBJ1-4; 9 bases line up with TRBD1. From germline, CDR1 is SGDLS and CDR2 YYNGEE. The CDR3 is 18 amino acids. V lost 3 bases and J lost 7; bases outside the gene matches: 16. CDR3 residues: CASSGGQGRYRSREKLFF. CDR3 DNA sequence: TGTGCCAGCAGCGGGGGACAGGGACGTTACCGCAGCCGTGAAAAACTGTTTTTT. The full variable domain, rest sourced from reference TRBV9 and TRBJ1-4, is DSGVTQTPKHLITATGQRVTLRCSPRSGDLSVYWYQQSLDQGLQFLIQYYNGEERAKGNILERFSAQQFPDLHSELNLSSLELGDSALYFCASSGGQGRYRSREKLFFGSGTQLSVL.

The chain employs TRBV4-1 and TRBJ2-7; no clear D. From germline, CDR1 is MGHRA and CDR2 YSYEKL. The V end lost 3 bases, the J end lost 2 bases, and 8 bases lay between the germline ends. CDR3 length: 13 residues. The CDR3 is CASSHLGAYEQYF. The CDR3, as DNA: TGCGCCAGCAGCCACCTCGGAGCCTACGAGCAGTACTTC.

The chain employs TRBV4-1 and TRBJ2-1; 8 nucleotides match TRBD2. J was trimmed by 8 bases and V by 0 bases; bases with no gene match: 6. The CDR3 is made up of 15 amino acids. From germline, CDR1 is MGHRA and CDR2 YSYEKL. The CDR3 loop reads CASSQDPGGADEQFF. The CDR3 DNA sequence: TGCGCCAGCAGCCAAGATCCCGGGGGGGCTGATGAGCAGTTCTTC.

The rearrangement joins TRBV5-1 to TRBJ1-1; possible D gene TRBD1, 5 bases. V lost 6 bases and J 1 base, leaving 13 bases between the germline ends. The CDR3 spans 14 residues. CDR1 is SGHRS and CDR2 is YFSETQ in the germline V gene. The CDR3 sequence is CASNTGEPNTEAFF. The DNA of the CDR3 is TGCGCCAGCAACACGGGGGAACCGAACACTGAAGCTTTCTTT.

The J gene is TRBJ1-2, the V gene TRBV6-1, with 10 positions matching TRBD1. V lost 3 bases and J lost 1; bases outside the gene matches: 8. CDR1 and CDR2 (germline): MNHNS, SASEGT. The CDR3 length is 17 residues. In nucleotides, the CDR3 is TGTGCCAGCAGTGACCGGGACAGGGGTCCTTTTAACTATGGCTACACCTTC. Protein sequence: CASSDRDRGPFNYGYTF.

J is TRBJ2-1 and V is TRBV10-3; 12 bases fit TRBD2. CDR1 is ENHRY, CDR2 SYGVKD, per germline. This CDR3 has 15 residues. V was pared by 7 bases and J by 2 bases, with 3 bases of the junction left unmatched. CDR3: CAINGLAGTYNEQFF. CDR3 sequence (DNA): TGTGCCATCAACGGACTAGCGGGAACCTACAATGAGCAGTTCTTC.

This clone appeared a single time. The chain recombines TRBV5-4 with TRBJ2-1, with 10 bases matching TRBD2. V was clipped by 4 bases and J by 9 bases; unmatched bases: 4. The germline CDR1 and CDR2 sequences are SGHNT and YYREEE (reference sequence). The CDR3 spans 13 residues. CDR3 bases: TGTGCCAGCAGCCCATCTAGCGGGGGTGAGCAGTTCTTC. Translation: CASSPSSGGEQFF.

The chain joins TRBV11-3 to TRBJ2-7; 9 bases agree with TRBD1. CDR3 length equals 17 residues. The germline V gene has CDR1 SGHNT and CDR2 YENEEA. After removal of 3 bases from V and 3 bases from J, the junction contained 12 bases not matched to a gene. The CDR3 is CASSFDLTGGVIYEQYF. CDR3 DNA sequence: TGTGCCAGCAGCTTCGACCTGACAGGGGGTGTTATCTACGAGCAGTACTTC. The whole variable domain, remainder taken from reference TRBV11-3 and TRBJ2-7, is EAGVVQSPRYKIIEKKQPVAFWCNPISGHNTLYWYLQNLGQGPELLIRYENEEAVDDSQLPKDRFSAERLKGVDSTLKIQPAELGDSAVYLCASSFDLTGGVIYEQYFGPGTRLTVT.